A selection of T cell receptor beta chains follows, all from one sample in a study of blood T cell repertoires in COVID-19. TCRdb keeps only in-frame clones here, not all; method: immunoSEQ multiplex PCR. The data contain approximately 100,000 clones, around 81% of them seen just once; the ten biggest clones take up roughly 4.7%. What was sequenced was peripheral blood. The receptors derive from a human donor in a cohort sampled during active or convalescent COVID-19. Both conserved end residues are part of each CDR3. D genes are given only for firm matches. Expanded clones are given a class, and other clones once, few, many or no size at all.

CDR3nt: TGTGCCAGCAGCCCCCAATCCTACGAGCAGTACTTC
CDR3aa: CASSPQSYEQYF
v_gene: TRBV5-8
d_gene: .
j_gene: TRBJ2-7
abundance: .

CDR3nt: TGTGCCAGCAGCCTACAGACAGGGCTGAACACTGAAGCTTTCTTT
CDR3aa: CASSLQTGLNTEAFF
v_gene: TRBV14
d_gene: TRBD1
j_gene: TRBJ1-1
abundance: .

CDR3nt: TGTGCCAGTAAACTGGAGCCTCGGCGGGCTAATGAAAAACTGTTTTTT
CDR3aa: CASKLEPRRANEKLFF
v_gene: TRBV19
d_gene: .
j_gene: TRBJ1-4
abundance: .

CDR3nt: TGTGCCTGGAGAGGGACTAGCTACTCCTACGAGCAGTACTTC
CDR3aa: CAWRGTSYSYEQYF
v_gene: TRBV30
d_gene: TRBD2
j_gene: TRBJ2-7
abundance: .

CDR3nt: TGTGCCAGCAGCGTGAACCCGACTGGCGGGGGGGCCTACGAGCAGTACTTC
CDR3aa: CASSVNPTGGGAYEQYF
v_gene: TRBV9
d_gene: TRBD2
j_gene: TRBJ2-7
abundance: .

CDR3nt: TGTGCCAGCAGTTCCGGGACAGGGGATGGCTACGAGCAGTACTTC
CDR3aa: CASSSGTGDGYEQYF
v_gene: TRBV7-9
d_gene: TRBD1
j_gene: TRBJ2-7
abundance: .

CDR3nt: TGCGCCAGCACTAGTAGGCCCGGGACAGGGGGGATGAAGTCTAACTATGGCTACACCTTC
CDR3aa: CASTSRPGTGGMKSNYGYTF
v_gene: TRBV4-1
d_gene: TRBD1
j_gene: TRBJ1-2
abundance: .

CDR3nt: TGTGCCAGCAGCTCAGAGAACACTGAAGCTTTCTTT
CDR3aa: CASSSENTEAFF
v_gene: TRBV6-5
d_gene: .
j_gene: TRBJ1-1
abundance: .

CDR3nt: TGTGCCAGCAGCTTCTCGGGCACTGAAGCTTTCTTT
CDR3aa: CASSFSGTEAFF
v_gene: TRBV7-3
d_gene: .
j_gene: TRBJ1-1
abundance: .

CDR3nt: TGTGCCAGCAGCCCCGGGACAGGGGGCCATAGCAATCAGCCCCAGCATTTT
CDR3aa: CASSPGTGGHSNQPQHF
v_gene: TRBV7-2
d_gene: TRBD1
j_gene: TRBJ1-5
abundance: .

CDR3nt: TGCGCCAGCAGCTTGGTTTCTAGCGGGAGCGGTGGTACGCAGTATTTT
CDR3aa: CASSLVSSGSGGTQYF
v_gene: TRBV5-1
d_gene: TRBD2
j_gene: TRBJ2-3
abundance: .

CDR3nt: TGTGCCAGCAGTTGGGCCCCAGGGTTCCAAGAGACCCAGTACTTC
CDR3aa: CASSWAPGFQETQYF
v_gene: TRBV27
d_gene: .
j_gene: TRBJ2-5
abundance: .

CDR3nt: TGTGCCACCAGTGATGCTAGCGGGAGTTTTAATGAGCAGTTCTTC
CDR3aa: CATSDASGSFNEQFF
v_gene: TRBV24-1
d_gene: TRBD2
j_gene: TRBJ2-1
abundance: .

CDR3nt: TGTGCCAGCAGCCCCACCCCAGTAACATATGGCTACACCTTC
CDR3aa: CASSPTPVTYGYTF
v_gene: TRBV7-2
d_gene: .
j_gene: TRBJ1-2
abundance: .

CDR3nt: TGCAGTGCTAGTCAGGGGGGCGCAGGGTGGAAGACCCAGTACTTC
CDR3aa: CSASQGGAGWKTQYF
v_gene: TRBV20-1
d_gene: .
j_gene: TRBJ2-5
abundance: .

CDR3nt: TGTGCCAGCAATAACCAAGCGGGCGAAAAACTGTTTTTT
CDR3aa: CASNNQAGEKLFF
v_gene: TRBV14
d_gene: .
j_gene: TRBJ1-4
abundance: .

CDR3nt: TGTGCCAGCAGTGAAGTGGGCCCCTGGACTCATCAGAGGACTGAAGCTTTCTTT
CDR3aa: CASSEVGPWTHQRTEAFF
v_gene: TRBV2
d_gene: .
j_gene: TRBJ1-1
abundance: .

CDR3nt: TGTGCCAGCAGGGAACCCGCAGATACGCAGTATTTT
CDR3aa: CASREPADTQYF
v_gene: TRBV2
d_gene: .
j_gene: TRBJ2-3
abundance: .

CDR3nt: TGTGCCAGCAGTCAGCACAGGGTGGGGGAAAAACTGTTTTTT
CDR3aa: CASSQHRVGEKLFF
v_gene: TRBV27
d_gene: .
j_gene: TRBJ1-4
abundance: .

CDR3nt: TGCAGCGTTCGGCGGGGGGGCGGCACTGAAGCTTTCTTT
CDR3aa: CSVRRGGGTEAFF
v_gene: TRBV29-1
d_gene: .
j_gene: TRBJ1-1
abundance: .

CDR3nt: TGTGCCAGTAGTATTACAGTGAGGGGGGGAGCTTTCTTT
CDR3aa: CASSITVRGGAFF
v_gene: TRBV19
d_gene: .
j_gene: TRBJ1-1
abundance: .

CDR3nt: TGTGCCAGCAGCCAGTTATCTTTCTCCTACGAGCAGTACTTC
CDR3aa: CASSQLSFSYEQYF
v_gene: TRBV3-1/TRBV3-2
d_gene: .
j_gene: TRBJ2-7
abundance: once

CDR3nt: TGTGCCAGCAGCTTCGGTGGGCTAGCCAAAAACATTCAGTACTTC
CDR3aa: CASSFGGLAKNIQYF
v_gene: TRBV11-1
d_gene: .
j_gene: TRBJ2-4
abundance: once

CDR3nt: TGTGCCAGCAGTTTAACGACTAGCGATGAGCAGTTCTTC
CDR3aa: CASSLTTSDEQFF
v_gene: TRBV28
d_gene: TRBD2
j_gene: TRBJ2-1
abundance: once

CDR3nt: TGTGCCACCCCCCGTAATCGATCTGGCCTTGGCTACACCTTC
CDR3aa: CATPRNRSGLGYTF
v_gene: TRBV10-3
d_gene: .
j_gene: TRBJ1-2
abundance: .

CDR3nt: TGTGCCAGCAGCCCTAAAGGGGGGGGCGGGAACAATGAGCAGTTCTTC
CDR3aa: CASSPKGGGGNNEQFF
v_gene: TRBV7-9
d_gene: .
j_gene: TRBJ2-1
abundance: .

CDR3nt: TGTGCCAGCAGCTTGGGGCCCGAAGAGACCCAGTACTTC
CDR3aa: CASSLGPEETQYF
v_gene: TRBV5-4
d_gene: .
j_gene: TRBJ2-5
abundance: .

CDR3nt: TGTGCCAGCAGCTCCAGGACTAGCGGAACCTACGAGCAGTACTTC
CDR3aa: CASSSRTSGTYEQYF
v_gene: TRBV7-8
d_gene: TRBD2
j_gene: TRBJ2-7
abundance: .

CDR3nt: TGTGCCACCAACCGGGACAGGGGTTTCGATGAGCAGTTCTTC
CDR3aa: CATNRDRGFDEQFF
v_gene: TRBV19
d_gene: TRBD1
j_gene: TRBJ2-1
abundance: .

CDR3nt: TGTGCCAGCAGCCAGAGAGTAGCGGGAGGGTCTAGAGAGCAGTTCTTC
CDR3aa: CASSQRVAGGSREQFF
v_gene: TRBV2
d_gene: TRBD2
j_gene: TRBJ2-1
abundance: medium-sized

CDR3nt: TGTGCCAGCAGCTTTGGGGGGTCGGGTAATGAAAAACTGTTTTTT
CDR3aa: CASSFGGSGNEKLFF
v_gene: TRBV13
d_gene: .
j_gene: TRBJ1-4
abundance: .

CDR3nt: TGTGCCAGTAGTAGACGGGACTTTTTCACAGATACGCAGTATTTT
CDR3aa: CASSRRDFFTDTQYF
v_gene: TRBV19
d_gene: .
j_gene: TRBJ2-3
abundance: .

CDR3nt: TGTGCCAGCAGCCCGACATTCAACACTGAAGCTTTCTTT
CDR3aa: CASSPTFNTEAFF
v_gene: TRBV6-2/TRBV6-3
d_gene: .
j_gene: TRBJ1-1
abundance: .

CDR3nt: TGTGCCAGCAGTTACTCTGGCGGGAGTGCCACCGGGGAGCTGTTTTTT
CDR3aa: CASSYSGGSATGELFF
v_gene: TRBV6-2/TRBV6-3
d_gene: TRBD2
j_gene: TRBJ2-2
abundance: .

CDR3nt: TGTGCCACCAGTGATTTTAAACAGCCCAACACCGGGGAGCTGTTTTTT
CDR3aa: CATSDFKQPNTGELFF
v_gene: TRBV24-1
d_gene: .
j_gene: TRBJ2-2
abundance: .

CDR3nt: TGTGCCAGTAGTCTTGCGCCCACAGCGGCAGATACGCAGTATTTT
CDR3aa: CASSLAPTAADTQYF
v_gene: TRBV19
d_gene: .
j_gene: TRBJ2-3
abundance: .

CDR3nt: TGTGCCTGGAGTAAGAGGGACAGGCTGAACACTGAAGCTTTCTTT
CDR3aa: CAWSKRDRLNTEAFF
v_gene: TRBV30
d_gene: TRBD1
j_gene: TRBJ1-1
abundance: few

CDR3nt: TGTGCCAGCAGAGACTCAGACAGGGGTTACAGGTCCTATAATTCACCCCTCCACTTT
CDR3aa: CASRDSDRGYRSYNSPLHF
v_gene: TRBV11-2
d_gene: TRBD1
j_gene: TRBJ1-6
abundance: few

CDR3nt: TGTGCCAGTAGAATTGGCTCAACTAATGAAAAACTGTTTTTT
CDR3aa: CASRIGSTNEKLFF
v_gene: TRBV19
d_gene: .
j_gene: TRBJ1-4
abundance: .

CDR3nt: TGTGCCAGCAGCCAAGCGGGACAGGGGTGGCGGGCTTTCTTT
CDR3aa: CASSQAGQGWRAFF
v_gene: TRBV3-1/TRBV3-2
d_gene: TRBD1
j_gene: TRBJ1-1
abundance: .

CDR3nt: TGTGCCAGTAAAGGACAGGGGGCGACCGGGGAGCTGTTTTTT
CDR3aa: CASKGQGATGELFF
v_gene: TRBV19
d_gene: TRBD1
j_gene: TRBJ2-2
abundance: few

CDR3nt: TGTGCCACCAGCAGAGACACGGGAACTAATGAAAAACTGTTTTTT
CDR3aa: CATSRDTGTNEKLFF
v_gene: TRBV15
d_gene: .
j_gene: TRBJ1-4
abundance: few

CDR3nt: TGTGCCAGCAGCCGGACAGCCAATCAGCCCCAGCATTTT
CDR3aa: CASSRTANQPQHF
v_gene: TRBV11-1
d_gene: .
j_gene: TRBJ1-5
abundance: .

CDR3nt: TGCGCCAGCAGCCAAGTCGGACTAGCGGGGGGGCCTGGAGATACGCAGTATTTT
CDR3aa: CASSQVGLAGGPGDTQYF
v_gene: TRBV4-3
d_gene: TRBD2
j_gene: TRBJ2-3
abundance: .

CDR3nt: TGTGCCAGCAGCTCCTTCAGCGGGGATGGAGATACGCAGTATTTT
CDR3aa: CASSSFSGDGDTQYF
v_gene: TRBV11-3
d_gene: TRBD2
j_gene: TRBJ2-3
abundance: .

CDR3nt: TGTGCCAGCAGTCCGTCCGACAGAAACTATGGCTACACCTTC
CDR3aa: CASSPSDRNYGYTF
v_gene: TRBV6-2/TRBV6-3
d_gene: .
j_gene: TRBJ1-2
abundance: .

CDR3nt: TGTGCCAGCAGCTCAAGGCTACAGGTCTCTGGAAACACCATATATTTT
CDR3aa: CASSSRLQVSGNTIYF
v_gene: TRBV7-8
d_gene: .
j_gene: TRBJ1-3
abundance: .

CDR3nt: TGTGCCAGCAGTTACTCTTCCCACACTGGGACTAGCGGTCTTTACAATGAGCAGTTCTTC
CDR3aa: CASSYSSHTGTSGLYNEQFF
v_gene: TRBV6-2/TRBV6-3
d_gene: TRBD2
j_gene: TRBJ2-1
abundance: .